Listed below are T cell receptor beta chains from one sample, sequenced in a study of CD8+ T cells in alopecia areata. Some clones are missing from TCRdb's copy, which holds only in-frame ones; the method was immunoSEQ multiplex PCR. The sample lists about 220,000 clones; approximately 57% were seen once. The sequencing used CD4+ T cells sorted from blood, collected at week 4, from a patient treated with tofacitinib. Source of these receptors: a human donor with alopecia areata. Both conserved end residues are part of each CDR3. D genes are given only for firm matches. Clone size is given for some rows only: seen once, a few or many times, or a class if the clone is expanded.

d_gene | j_gene | v_gene | abundance | CDR3nt | CDR3aa
- | TRBJ2-2 | TRBV5-6 | - | TGTGCCAGCAGCCCGACACCGAAGCAGGACACCGGGGAGCTGTTTTTT | CASSPTPKQDTGELFF
TRBD2 | TRBJ2-5 | TRBV29-1 | - | TGCAGCGTTGATCTTCTAGCGGGGGCCCAAGAGACCCAGTACTTC | CSVDLLAGAQETQYF
- | TRBJ1-1 | TRBV2 | - | TGTGCCAGCAGGGAATCCGGGGTCTTGAACACTGAAGCTTTCTTT | CASRESGVLNTEAFF
- | TRBJ1-1 | TRBV2 | - | TGTGCCAGCAGTGAGGTCCCCGGAATAGCTTTCTTT | CASSEVPGIAFF
- | TRBJ1-4 | TRBV10-3 | few | TGTGCCATCAGTGAGGCGAACGGAGAAAAACTGTTTTTT | CAISEANGEKLFF
- | TRBJ1-6 | TRBV9 | few | TGTGCCAGCAGCGCCTCGACAGTAGATCATTCACCCCTCCACTTT | CASSASTVDHSPLHF
TRBD1 | TRBJ1-4 | TRBV7-9 | few | TGTGCCAGCAGCTCCGGACAGGGGATCACTAATGAAAAACTGTTTTTT | CASSSGQGITNEKLFF
TRBD2 | TRBJ2-1 | TRBV4-1 | - | TGCGCCAGCAGCCAAGATCGCGGGGGGGCGGTGGTGGATGAGCAGTTCTTC | CASSQDRGGAVVDEQFF
- | TRBJ2-3 | TRBV6-5 | - | TGTGCCAGCAGTTACTTTGGGGGCGCAGGAGATACGCAGTATTTT | CASSYFGGAGDTQYF
- | TRBJ1-1 | TRBV29-1 | - | TGCAGCGTGGGAGTGAACACTGAAGCTTTCTTT | CSVGVNTEAFF
- | TRBJ1-4 | TRBV27 | - | TGTGCCAGCAGTTTGGTTGGGGTCGGGGAAAAACTGTTTTTT | CASSLVGVGEKLFF
TRBD1 | TRBJ2-3 | TRBV5-1 | - | TGCGCCAGCAGCATAGGACAGGGTGGGGATACGCAGTATTTT | CASSIGQGGDTQYF